The text below deals with one T cell receptor (beta chain). Its antigen remains undetermined. Qualities for individual bases were not recorded, and no much larger clone is one base off. Through the immunoSEQ TRB Survey service, multiplex V and J primers were used to amplify rearranged CDR3 beta regions from genomic DNA. Survey-level sequencing depth of up to 500,000 reads per sample was used to keep depth equal across samples. Libraries were purified, pooled and sequenced on Illumina technology. On the study's bioinformatics: immunoSEQ online tools were used for productive clonality, sample overlap, pairwise scatters, CDR3 beta length, V/D/J gene usage and productiveness. Calculated diversity was defined as the number of unique rearrangements divided by total templates, multiplied by 100, and Shannon and Simpson indices were computed as well. For principal component analysis, Z-score normalized data were analyzed with the R prcomp function and the ggbiplot package. Morisita's index was used to measure clonal overlap between blood and rectum within each subject. TCRdb mirrors the immuneACCESS table, restricted to in-frame sequences. Some clones are absent from its copies; in checked studies, under half trace to an unresolved V gene, and the reason for the others is unknown. Clone size and the V and J calls come from that table; the DNA yielded D and trimming. Present in this sample are fewer than 7,000 clones, roughly nine tenths of which were seen just once. About 2% of the sample lies in the top ten.

In controls, colonoscopy was performed for suspected IBD, macroscopically and histologically normal endoscopy was observed, and no IBD diagnosis was made within the following year. A blood sample was drawn at the time of the colonoscopy. The Wizard kit (Promega) was used to extract genomic DNA from the blood and intestinal samples. Trimming removed 5 bases from V and 11 bases from J, leaving 28 bases between the germline ends. From its cysteine to its phenylalanine, the CDR3 spans 18 amino acids. Here the CDR3 DNA is all that survives: 54 bases in frame from base 1. The sample originates from a study of pediatric ulcerative colitis (dated by TCRdb to about 2019). Study-wide context: From nine newly diagnosed, treatment-naive pediatric ulcerative colitis patients and four non-IBD control children, paired blood and rectal samples were collected. General study outcomes and caveats: Autologous blood-rectal clonal overlap was significantly higher in ulcerative colitis patients than in controls, suggesting increased T cell trafficking to inflamed tissue. Because repertoires were derived from total lymphocyte DNA, patterns in rare subsets such as regulatory T cells may not have been reflected. For technical reasons, blood samples from two patients gave substantially fewer templates, and these samples were excluded from the blood-rectal overlap analysis. A couple of rectal CDR3 clonotypes were found in every ulcerative colitis patient but in no control. Features of the rectal repertoire distinguished controls, mild-moderate colitis patients and acute severe colitis patients, and in acute severe colitis rectal diversity was lower because of clonal expansions. Only a few individuals were included in the healthy control group, which was small.

Sequencing was carried out using blood. The sequence joins TRBV7-1 to TRBJ2-6, with a weak D call of TRBD1 (5 bases match). TRBV7-1 is sorted into the ORF group, with uncertain function. This TCR was recovered from a girl aged 5 to 17 who was a control in a study of pediatric ulcerative colitis. The CDR3 in this case is CASSRCPHEDKSGHVLTF. The bases read TGTGCCAGCAGCCGATGCCCTCACGAGGACAAGTCGGGCCACGTCCTGACTTTC.